This entry is about one T cell receptor (beta chain). Losses at the gene ends were 8 bases for V and 7 bases for J; bases not matched to a gene: 6. This CDR3 contains 13 residues. CDR1 SGHVS and CDR2 FQNEAQ come from the germline V gene. The entry originates in a study of blood T cell repertoires in COVID-19. At the level of the study: Samples taken during acute and convalescent COVID-19 were collected in the United States, Italy and Spain.

Repertoires were generated with immunoSEQ multiplex PCR, while TCRdb's copy carries only in-frame clones and drops some. The data hold some 300,000 clones, with roughly 89% observed a single time. V and J are TRBV7-8 and TRBJ2-1, with 9 nucleotides matching TRBD2. The receptor was isolated from a woman younger than 35 with acute COVID-19. The sequenced material came from PBMCs or T cells enriched from blood (not recorded which). Here the CDR3 DNA reads TGTGCCAGCGCCCAGCGGGAGGAGAATGAGCAGTTCTTC. It is translated as CASAQREENEQFF.